The 18 T cell receptor beta chains below were found in one sample sequenced in a study of shared clonotypes between healthy human individuals. Using immunoSEQ multiplex PCR, the repertoire was profiled, and TCRdb retains in-frame clones only, with some absent. The profile shows around 1.1 million clones, about 80% of them singletons. Sequencing was carried out using memory CD4+ T cells from PBMCs. Subset denoted: CD45RA-negative fraction. All receptors come from a man between 18 and 29 years old in good health. Some clones in this sample may be carry-over from other donors' samples.

This chain connects TRBV7-2 to TRBJ2-7; possibly TRBD1 for D (6 bases). There are 14 residues in the CDR3. Deletions cut 0 bases from V and 2 bases from J, with 8 bases between. From germline, CDR1 is SGHTA and CDR2 FQGNSA. The CDR3 loop is CASSLATGPYEQYF. The CDR3 DNA is TGTGCCAGCAGCTTAGCGACAGGTCCCTACGAGCAGTACTTC.

Comments on this clone: The sample contains more than one DNA sequence encoding this CDR3. The V call is TRBV5-4, the J call TRBJ2-7; D uncertain. Trimming took off 4 bases at V and 0 bases at J, with 5 bases between the two ends. The germline V gene encodes CDR1 SGHNT and CDR2 YYREEE (reference sequence). The CDR3 sequence is 12 residues long. The CDR3 sequence: CASSLSSYEQYF. CDR3 nucleotide sequence: TGTGCCAGCAGCCTGAGCTCCTACGAGCAGTACTTC.

The J gene is TRBJ1-2, the V gene TRBV14; D is undetermined. This CDR3 is built from 12 residues. V shed 4 bases and J shed 2 bases, with 5 bases lying between them. Germline V gives CDR1 SGHDN, CDR2 FVKESK. The CDR3 DNA reads as TGTGCCAGCAGCCGGTTAAACTATGGCTACACCTTC. This encodes CASSRLNYGYTF.

V usage is TRBV29-1 and J usage is TRBJ1-4, with TRBD1 matching 10 bases. The CDR3 contains 14 residues. V was clipped by 7 bases and J by 6 bases; unmatched bases: 8. The germline CDR1 and CDR2 sequences are SQVTM and ANQGSEA. CDR3 DNA: TGCAGCGCCTTTACGACAGGGGGCGATGAAAAACTGTTTTTT. Translating it yields CSAFTTGGDEKLFF.

This chain joins TRBV13 and TRBJ2-2; the D gene is possibly TRBD2 (5 bases). Deletions cut 5 bases from V and 1 base from J, with 11 bases between. Germline CDR1 is PRHDT and CDR2 is FYEKMQ (reference sequence). The CDR3 is 15 amino acids. DNA of the CDR3: TGTGCCAGCAGCCCTGCCGGACTGAACACCGGGGAGCTGTTTTTT. Residues: CASSPAGLNTGELFF. Full variable domain (missing parts from reference TRBV13 and TRBJ2-2): AAGVIQSPRHLIKEKRETATLKCYPIPRHDTVYWYQQGPGQDPQFLISFYEKMQSDKGSIPDRFSAQQFSDYHSELNMSSLELGDSALYFCASSPAGLNTGELFFGEGSRLTVL.

As for this clone: Germline and junction disagree at one end, which may indicate a read error. The chain recombines TRBV30 with TRBJ1-6; 8 bases agree with TRBD1. This CDR3 has 16 residues. Germline CDR1 reads GTSNPN; CDR2 reads SVGIG (reference sequence). CDR3 residues: CAWSADRGLTGSPPHF. The CDR3 nucleotides read TGTGCCTGGAGCGCCGACAGGGGCCTCACGGGATCACCCCCCCACTTT.

The chain is built from TRBV5-1 and TRBJ1-1; D not resolved. Germline V lookup: CDR1 SGHRS, CDR2 YFSETQ. CDR3 length: 12 residues. Deletions cut 4 bases from V and 3 bases from J, with 7 bases between. The CDR3 region has the DNA TGCGCCAGCAGCGGGCAGGACACTGAAGCTTTCTTT. It encodes CASSGQDTEAFF. The full variable domain, its missing parts supplied by reference TRBV5-1 and TRBJ1-1, is KAGVTQTPRYLIKTRGQQVTLSCSPISGHRSVSWYQQTPGQGLQFLFEYFSETQRNKGNFPGRFSGRQFSNSRSEMNVSTLELGDSALYLCASSGQDTEAFFGQGTRLTVV.

This rearrangement joins TRBV9 to TRBJ1-3, with TRBD1 matching over 9 bases. The ends lost 3 bases at V and 4 bases at J; junction bases unmatched: 5. The CDR3 runs to 15 residues. From germline, CDR1 is SGDLS and CDR2 YYNGEE. CDR3 DNA sequence: TGTGCCAGCAGCGAGAGGACAGGGGTGGGAAACACCATATATTTT. Encoded protein: CASSERTGVGNTIYF.

This clone was recorded a few times. This chain links TRBV27 with TRBJ2-1, with D unclear. V lost 3 bases to trimming and J lost 4 bases, with 7 bases between them. The germline V gene encodes CDR1 MNHEY and CDR2 SMNVEV (reference sequence). This CDR3 has 13 residues. CDR3 sequence reads: CASSLMAYNEQFF. CDR3 nucleotides: TGTGCCAGCAGTTTGATGGCGTACAATGAGCAGTTCTTC.

The rearrangement links TRBV4-2 to TRBJ2-1, with 9 positions matching TRBD2. The CDR3 covers 15 residues. Germline V gene data show CDR1 as LGHNA and CDR2 as YNFKEQ. Trimming at V came to 2 bases and at J to 2 bases, leaving 1 base not matched to a gene. CDR3 protein: CASSQIAGAYNEQFF. The CDR3 DNA sequence: TGTGCCAGCAGCCAAATAGCGGGAGCCTACAATGAGCAGTTCTTC.

This chain connects TRBV28 to TRBJ2-4; TRBD2 agrees at 7 bases. The CDR3 loop spans 13 amino acids. J was trimmed by 8 bases and V by 6 bases; bases with no gene match: 7. Germline V CDR1 and CDR2: MDHEN, SYDVKM. The CDR3 region is CASRREGTDIQYF. Here the CDR3 DNA reads TGTGCCAGCAGGAGGGAGGGAACGGACATTCAGTACTTC.

This sequence joins TRBV5-1 and TRBJ1-1; no clear D. Germline values: CDR1 SGHRS, CDR2 YFSETQ. The CDR3 is 15 amino acids. The V end lost 0 bases, the J end lost 1 base, and 10 bases lay between the germline ends. The CDR3 sequence is CASSLALPGNTEAFF. The CDR3 DNA reads as TGCGCCAGCAGCTTGGCTTTGCCAGGGAACACTGAAGCTTTCTTT.

This chain uses TRBV10-3 with TRBJ2-1; 8 nucleotides align to TRBD2. Germline V gives CDR1 ENHRY, CDR2 SYGVKD. With V trimmed by 7 bases and J by 3 bases, 14 bases remained unmatched. The CDR3 is 17 residues long. Here the CDR3 reads CAIMKGTSGSGYNEQFF. The CDR3 bases are TGTGCCATCATGAAGGGAACTAGCGGCTCAGGCTACAATGAGCAGTTCTTC.

The gene calls are TRBV5-8 and TRBJ1-1; D is ambiguous. The V and J ends lost 1 base and 0 bases respectively, with 10 bases between them. The CDR3 has 15 amino acids. The germline V gene has CDR1 SGHTS and CDR2 YDEGEE. DNA for the CDR3: TGTGCCAGCAGCTTGCGCAAGATCTTGAACACTGAAGCTTTCTTT. Translating gives CASSLRKILNTEAFF.

This chain connects TRBV27 to TRBJ1-1; D may be TRBD1 (5 bases). Germline V gene data show CDR1 as MNHEY and CDR2 as SMNVEV (reference sequence). Trimming removed 4 bases from V and 6 bases from J, with 9 bases in between. The CDR3 is 12 residues long. The CDR3 loop reads CASSSWTSEAFF. CDR3 nucleotide sequence: TGTGCCAGCAGTTCATGGACATCTGAAGCTTTCTTT.

In its sample, this clone was seen a few times. CDR3 sequence reads: CASSHMSLFRPYEQYF. The CDR3 region has the DNA TGTGCCAGCAGCCACATGTCTCTCTTTAGGCCCTACGAGCAGTACTTC. J is TRBJ2-7 and V is TRBV7-9; D is undetermined. Trimming removed 5 bases at V and 2 bases at J, with 19 bases between. This CDR3 contains 16 residues. Germline lookup yields CDR1 SEHNR and CDR2 FQNEAQ (reference sequence). The full variable domain, its missing parts supplied by reference TRBV7-9 and TRBJ2-7, is DTGVSQNPRHKITKRGQNVTFRCDPISEHNRLYWYRQTLGQGPEFLTYFQNEAQLEKSRLLSDRFSAERPKGSFSTLEIQRTEQGDSAMYLCASSHMSLFRPYEQYFGPGTRLTVT.

The V and J genes are TRBV28 and TRBJ2-7, with unresolved D. V lost 8 bases to trimming and J lost 2 bases, with 13 bases between them. The germline V gene encodes CDR1 MDHEN and CDR2 SYDVKM. This CDR3 is built from 13 residues. CDR3 DNA sequence: TGTGCCAGCGCCCAGCCCTCAACCTACGAGCAGTACTTC. Translated, it gives CASAQPSTYEQYF.

This clone has a single count. The genes are TRBV6-1 and TRBJ1-4, with a tentative D call TRBD1 (5 bases). Trimming took off 2 bases at V and 7 bases at J, with 11 bases between the two ends. CDR1 and CDR2 (germline): MNHNS, SASEGT. The CDR3 loop spans 14 amino acids. CDR3 sequence reads: CASSESGYREKLFF. The CDR3 coding sequence is TGTGCCAGCAGTGAATCAGGGTACCGTGAAAAACTGTTTTTT.